These 7 T cell receptor beta chains share one sample of origin, sequenced in a study of beta chain features in type 1 diabetes (dated by TCRdb to the late 2010s). Libraries were constructed by the immunoSEQ multiplex PCR assay. The entire isolated RNA was reverse transcribed using the High Capacity cDNA Reverse Transcription Kit, and thus expressed TCRB transcripts were sequenced. Here the immuneACCESS table is served through TCRdb, limited to in-frame sequences with V and J called. Missing clones are a known gap in these copies; in checked studies unresolved V genes cover under half, and the rest lacks a known reason. The table for this sample lists some 700,000 clones; roughly 13% of them were counted only once. The top ten clones comprise around 0.022% of the sample. These receptors lack a known antigen. Study-level results and caveats: Type 1 diabetes patients showed a moderate but significant shortening of TCRB CDR3 length in all four CD4+ subsets.

The sample comprised naive CD4+ T cells from blood. Explained via the paper, the cell subset or site label denotes: true naive CD4+ T cells. These receptors all come from a man between 18 and 35 years old with type 1 diabetes.

The V call is TRBV10-3, the J call TRBJ1-1, with D possibly TRBD1 on 5 matching bases. This CDR3 spans 13 amino acids. Germline CDR1 is ENHRY and CDR2 is SYGVKD. The V end lost 0 bases, the J end lost 10 bases, and 12 bases lay between the germline ends. CDR3 amino acids: CAISESTPGRAFF. CDR3 nucleotide sequence: TGTGCCATCAGTGAGTCGACTCCAGGGAGAGCTTTCTTT.

This clone was seen a handful of times. Other DNA sequences in the same sample also yield this CDR3. CDR3 coding DNA: TGTGCCATCAGTGAGCGGGGGGCCGGGGAGACCCAGTACTTC. Protein: CAISERGAGETQYF. The genes are TRBV10-3 and TRBJ2-5; a weak D match, TRBD2 (7 bases). This CDR3 contains 14 residues. Germline values: CDR1 ENHRY, CDR2 SYGVKD. Trimming removed 2 bases from V and 5 bases from J, with 12 bases in between.

This clone was detected only a few times. The chain is built from TRBV7-9 and TRBJ1-1; D ambiguous. The CDR3 is 14 residues long. Trimming took 2 bases from V and 3 from J, leaving 10 bases between them. Germline V gene lookup returns CDR1 SEHNR and CDR2 FQNEAQ (reference sequence). The DNA of the CDR3 is TGTGCCAGCAGCTTATTTGGCAGCCACACTGAAGCTTTCTTT. This translates into CASSLFGSHTEAFF.

This chain connects TRBV12-5 to TRBJ2-5, with TRBD2 identical over 10 bases. This CDR3 comprises 19 residues. Germline CDR1 and CDR2: LGHNT and FRNRAP. V shed 2 bases, J shed 4 bases, and the junction held 16 bases outside the gene matches. CDR3 in amino acids: CASGLPTSGAANGGETQYF. Here the CDR3 DNA reads TGTGCTAGTGGTTTGCCTACTAGCGGGGCCGCTAATGGTGGAGAGACCCAGTACTTC.

In its sample, this clone was seen a few times. The rearrangement links TRBV19 to TRBJ1-5; D uncertain. The CDR3 length is 13 residues. Germline-derived CDR1 and CDR2 are LNHDA and SQIVND (reference sequence). The germline V and J ends were trimmed by 10 bases and 2 bases, with 12 bases remaining between them. The CDR3 DNA is TGTGCCACAACCGAGGTTGGCAATCAGCCCCAGCATTTT. It encodes CATTEVGNQPQHF.

This clone was found a few times. Different DNA sequences within this sample yield the same CDR3. The chain couples TRBV14 to TRBJ2-3; D unresolved. The germline V gene has CDR1 SGHDN and CDR2 FVKESK. Trimming left V 1 base short and J 6 bases short, with 5 bases between. CDR3 size: 12 residues. CDR3 residues: CASSQVPDTQYF. CDR3 bases: TGTGCCAGCAGCCAAGTTCCCGATACGCAGTATTTT.

This clone appeared a few times. This sequence joins TRBV10-3 and TRBJ2-7; D could derive from TRBD1 or TRBD2 (5 bases each). The ends were cut back, 4 bases at V and 4 bases at J, with 8 bases in the middle. The CDR3 loop spans 12 amino acids. Germline CDR1 ENHRY, CDR2 SYGVKD. The CDR3 DNA sequence: TGTGCCATCAGTGTGGGGGAATACGAGCAGTACTTC. As protein: CAISVGEYEQYF.